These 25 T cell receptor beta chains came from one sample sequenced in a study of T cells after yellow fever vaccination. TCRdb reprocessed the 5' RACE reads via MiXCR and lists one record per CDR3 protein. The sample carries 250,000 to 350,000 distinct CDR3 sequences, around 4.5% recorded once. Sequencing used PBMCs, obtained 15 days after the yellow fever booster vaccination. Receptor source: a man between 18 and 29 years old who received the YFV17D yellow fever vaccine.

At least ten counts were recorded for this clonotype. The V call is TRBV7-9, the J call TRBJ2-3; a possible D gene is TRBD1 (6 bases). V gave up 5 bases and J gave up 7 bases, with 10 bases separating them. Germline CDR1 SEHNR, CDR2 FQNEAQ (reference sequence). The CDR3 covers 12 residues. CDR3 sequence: CASSKGVNTQYF. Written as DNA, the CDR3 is TGTGCCAGCAGCAAGGGGGTGAATACGCAGTATTTT.

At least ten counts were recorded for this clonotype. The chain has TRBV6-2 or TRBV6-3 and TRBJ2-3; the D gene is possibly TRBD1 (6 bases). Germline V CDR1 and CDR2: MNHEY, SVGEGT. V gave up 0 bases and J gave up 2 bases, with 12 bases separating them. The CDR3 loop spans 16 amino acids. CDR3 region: CASSYSGRGFTDTQYF. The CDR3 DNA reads TGTGCCAGCAGTTACTCCGGCAGGGGTTTCACAGATACGCAGTATTTT.

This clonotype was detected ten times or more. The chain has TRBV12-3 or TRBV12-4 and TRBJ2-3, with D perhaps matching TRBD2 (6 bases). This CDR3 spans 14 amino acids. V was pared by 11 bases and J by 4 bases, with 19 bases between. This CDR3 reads CASRATRGSDTQYF. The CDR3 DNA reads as TGTGCCTCACGGGCGACTAGGGGCTCAGATACGCAGTATTTT.

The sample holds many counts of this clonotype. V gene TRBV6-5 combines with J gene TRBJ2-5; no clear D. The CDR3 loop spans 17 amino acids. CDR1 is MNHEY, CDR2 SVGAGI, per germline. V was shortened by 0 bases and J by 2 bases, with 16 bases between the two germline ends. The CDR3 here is CASSYSKDPRKQETQYF. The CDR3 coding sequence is TGTGCCAGCAGTTACTCGAAAGATCCCAGAAAACAAGAGACCCAGTACTTC.

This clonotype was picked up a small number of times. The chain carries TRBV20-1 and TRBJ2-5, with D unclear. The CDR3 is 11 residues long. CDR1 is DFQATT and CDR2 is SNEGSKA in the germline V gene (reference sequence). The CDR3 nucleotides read TGCAGCTTAGTTTGGGTCGAGACCCAGTACTTC. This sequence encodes CSLVWVETQYF.

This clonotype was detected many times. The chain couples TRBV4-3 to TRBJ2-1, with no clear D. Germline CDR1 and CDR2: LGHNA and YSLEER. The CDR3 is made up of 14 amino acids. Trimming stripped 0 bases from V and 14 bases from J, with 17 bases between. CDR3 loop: CASSQETEALSKFF. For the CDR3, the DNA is TGCGCCAGCAGCCAAGAAACAGAAGCCCTTAGCAAGTTCTTC.

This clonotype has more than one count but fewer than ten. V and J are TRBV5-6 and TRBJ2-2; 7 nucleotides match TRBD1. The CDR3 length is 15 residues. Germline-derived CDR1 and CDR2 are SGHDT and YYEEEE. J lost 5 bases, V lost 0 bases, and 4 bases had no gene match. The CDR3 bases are TGTGCCAGCAGCTTGGAGGGGGCATGGACCGGGGAGCTGTTTTTT. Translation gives CASSLEGAWTGELFF.

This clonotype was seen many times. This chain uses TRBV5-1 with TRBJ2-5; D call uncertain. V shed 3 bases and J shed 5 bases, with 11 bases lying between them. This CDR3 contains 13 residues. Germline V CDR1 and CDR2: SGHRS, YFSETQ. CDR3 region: CASSSDSWETQYF. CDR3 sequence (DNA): TGCGCCAGCAGCTCCGATAGTTGGGAGACCCAGTACTTC.

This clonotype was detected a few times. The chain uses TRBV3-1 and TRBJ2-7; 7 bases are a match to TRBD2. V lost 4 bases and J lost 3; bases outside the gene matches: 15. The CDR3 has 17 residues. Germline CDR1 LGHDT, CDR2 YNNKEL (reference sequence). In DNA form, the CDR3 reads TGTGCCAGCAGCCCCTATCCCCTAGCGGAGGGAATCTACGAGCAGTACTTC. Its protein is CASSPYPLAEGIYEQYF.

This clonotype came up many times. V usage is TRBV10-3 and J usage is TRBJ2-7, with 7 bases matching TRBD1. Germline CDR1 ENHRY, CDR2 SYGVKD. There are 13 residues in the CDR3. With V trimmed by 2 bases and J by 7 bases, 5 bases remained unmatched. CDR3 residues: CAISEPGQKEQYV. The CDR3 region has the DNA TGTGCCATCAGTGAGCCGGGACAGAAAGAGCAGTACGTC.

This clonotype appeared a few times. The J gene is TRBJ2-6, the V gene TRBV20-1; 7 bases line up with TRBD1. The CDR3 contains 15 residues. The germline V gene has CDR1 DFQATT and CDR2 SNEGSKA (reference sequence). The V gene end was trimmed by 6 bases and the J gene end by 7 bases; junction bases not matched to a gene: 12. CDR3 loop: CSATGTQGRANVLTF. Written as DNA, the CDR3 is TGCAGTGCAACCGGGACACAGGGGCGAGCCAACGTCCTGACTTTC.

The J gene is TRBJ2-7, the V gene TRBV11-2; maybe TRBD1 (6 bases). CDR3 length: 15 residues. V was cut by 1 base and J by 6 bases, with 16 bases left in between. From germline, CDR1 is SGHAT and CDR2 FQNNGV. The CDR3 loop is CASSLVVFLDSEQYF. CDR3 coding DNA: TGTGCCAGCAGCTTAGTCGTATTTTTGGACAGCGAGCAGTACTTC.

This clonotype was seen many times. The CDR3 loop is CASSFGSALNTEAFF. The CDR3 nucleotides read TGTGCCAGCAGCTTTGGTTCGGCCTTGAACACTGAAGCTTTCTTT. This chain joins TRBV7-2 and TRBJ1-1, with D uncertain. V dropped 3 bases and J dropped 0 bases, with 11 bases sitting between them. The CDR3 sequence is 15 residues long. CDR1 and CDR2 from the germline V gene are SGHTA and FQGNSA.

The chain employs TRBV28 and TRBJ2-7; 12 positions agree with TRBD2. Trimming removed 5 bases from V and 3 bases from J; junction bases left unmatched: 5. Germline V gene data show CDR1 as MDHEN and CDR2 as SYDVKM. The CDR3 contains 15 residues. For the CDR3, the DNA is TGTGCCAGCAGTCCTACGGGACTAGCGGGCTACGAGCAGTACTTC. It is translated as CASSPTGLAGYEQYF. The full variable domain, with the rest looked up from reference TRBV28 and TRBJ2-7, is DVKVTQSSRYLVKRTGEKVFLECVQDMDHENMFWYRQDPGLGLRLIYFSYDVKMKEKGDIPEGYSVSREKKERFSLILESASTNQTSMYLCASSPTGLAGYEQYFGPGTRLTVT.

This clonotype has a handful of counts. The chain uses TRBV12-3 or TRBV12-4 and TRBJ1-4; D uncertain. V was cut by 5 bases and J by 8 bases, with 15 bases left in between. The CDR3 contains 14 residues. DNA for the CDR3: TGTGCCAGCAGTGGGGTCAAAGGGATGGAAAAACTGTTTTTT. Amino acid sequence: CASSGVKGMEKLFF.

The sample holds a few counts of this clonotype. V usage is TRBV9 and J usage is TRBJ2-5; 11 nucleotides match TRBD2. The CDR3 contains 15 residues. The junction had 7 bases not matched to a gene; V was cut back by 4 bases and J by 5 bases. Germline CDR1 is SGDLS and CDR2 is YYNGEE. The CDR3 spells CASSLTASGGETQYF. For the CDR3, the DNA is TGTGCCAGCAGCTTAACCGCTAGCGGGGGGGAGACCCAGTACTTC.

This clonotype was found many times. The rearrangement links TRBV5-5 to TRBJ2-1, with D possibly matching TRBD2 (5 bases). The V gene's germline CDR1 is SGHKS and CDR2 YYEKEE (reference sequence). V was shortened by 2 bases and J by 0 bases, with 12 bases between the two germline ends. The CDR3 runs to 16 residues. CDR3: CASSFSLGSSYNEQFF. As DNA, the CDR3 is TGTGCCAGCAGCTTTAGCCTTGGGAGCTCCTACAATGAGCAGTTCTTC.

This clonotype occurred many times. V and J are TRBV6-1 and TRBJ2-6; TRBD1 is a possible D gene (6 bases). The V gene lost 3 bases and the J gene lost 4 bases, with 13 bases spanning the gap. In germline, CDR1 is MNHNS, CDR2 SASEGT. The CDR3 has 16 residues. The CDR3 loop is CASSDRGHGGANVLTF. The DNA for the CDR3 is TGTGCCAGCAGTGACAGGGGACATGGAGGGGCCAACGTCCTGACTTTC.

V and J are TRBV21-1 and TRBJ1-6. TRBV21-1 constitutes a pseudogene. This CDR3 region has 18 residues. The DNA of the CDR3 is TGTGCCAGCAGCAAAGTAGAGAGACAGAGCTCCTATAATTCACCCCTCCACTTT. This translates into CASSKVERQSSYNSPLHF.

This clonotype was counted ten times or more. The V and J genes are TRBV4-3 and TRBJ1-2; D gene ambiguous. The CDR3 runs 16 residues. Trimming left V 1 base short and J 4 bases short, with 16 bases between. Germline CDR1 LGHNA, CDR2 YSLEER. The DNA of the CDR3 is TGCGCCAGCAGCCAAGGACCGATAGAGGATGCCTATGGCTACACCTTC. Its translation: CASSQGPIEDAYGYTF.

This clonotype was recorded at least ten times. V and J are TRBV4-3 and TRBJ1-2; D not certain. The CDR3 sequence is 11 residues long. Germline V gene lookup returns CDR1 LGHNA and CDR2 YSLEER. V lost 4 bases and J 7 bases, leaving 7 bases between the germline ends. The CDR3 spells CASSRAGGYTF. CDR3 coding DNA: TGCGCCAGCAGCCGTGCGGGTGGCTACACCTTC.

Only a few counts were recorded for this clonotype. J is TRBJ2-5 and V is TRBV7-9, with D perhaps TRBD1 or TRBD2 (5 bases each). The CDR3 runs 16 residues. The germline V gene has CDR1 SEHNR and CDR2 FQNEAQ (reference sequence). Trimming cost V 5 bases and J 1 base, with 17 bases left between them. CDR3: CASSKLPGAGQETQYF. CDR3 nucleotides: TGTGCCAGCAGCAAGCTCCCCGGGGCCGGCCAAGAGACCCAGTACTTC.

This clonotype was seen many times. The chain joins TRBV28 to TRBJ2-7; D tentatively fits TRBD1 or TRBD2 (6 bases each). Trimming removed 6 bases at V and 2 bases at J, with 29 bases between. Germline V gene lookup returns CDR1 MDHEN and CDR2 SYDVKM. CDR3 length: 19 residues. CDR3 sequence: CASSTPRAGGLETAYEQYV. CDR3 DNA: TGTGCCAGCAGCACTCCCCGCGCCGGGGGCCTCGAGACAGCCTACGAGCAGTACGTC.

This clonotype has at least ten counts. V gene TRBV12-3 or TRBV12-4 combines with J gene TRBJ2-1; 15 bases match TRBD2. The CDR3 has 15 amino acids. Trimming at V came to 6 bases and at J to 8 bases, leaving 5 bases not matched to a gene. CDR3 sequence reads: CASSGLAGGRHEQFF. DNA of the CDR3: TGTGCCAGCAGCGGACTAGCGGGGGGGCGTCATGAGCAGTTCTTC.

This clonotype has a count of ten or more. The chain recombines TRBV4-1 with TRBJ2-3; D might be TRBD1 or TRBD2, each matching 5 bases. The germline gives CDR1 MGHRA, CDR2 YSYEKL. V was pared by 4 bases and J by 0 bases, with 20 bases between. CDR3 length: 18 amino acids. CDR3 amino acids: CASSLQTGTDTSTDTQYF. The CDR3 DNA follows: TGCGCCAGCAGCCTCCAGACCGGGACCGACACTAGCACAGATACGCAGTATTTT.